The sample holds many counts of the clone carrying this T cell receptor (beta chain). Antigen specificity is unknown. During its preparation, the TCRbeta library received unique molecular identifiers. TCRdb ran MiXCR on the PCR reads and lists one entry per CDR3 protein. The sample includes 200,000 or so distinct CDR3 sequences, roughly 6% of them seen just once. These data originate in a study of T-cell reconstitution after alpha-beta-depleted transplantation in children. Findings and caveats of the study: Newly generated T cells supplied most T-cell counts and diversity one year post-transplant. After transplant, at about two months, alpha-beta T cells were reportedly derived from several hundred expanded graft clones. In some patients, recipient T cells and intrathymic progenitors surviving conditioning explained high day-60 diversity.

V lost 3 bases and J lost 5; bases outside the gene matches: 12. CDR1 LGHNA and CDR2 YSLEER come from the germline V gene. The length of the CDR3 is 18 residues. Sequenced material: PBMCs, taken before TCRalphabeta/CD19-depleted stem cell transplant. The chain couples TRBV4-3 to TRBJ2-5, with 13 bases aligning to TRBD2. This receptor was taken from a girl less than two years old with combined immunodeficiency, due to receive a stem cell transplant. In nucleotides, the CDR3 is TGCGCCAGCAGCCACAGCGGGACTAGCGGGAAGCTATGGGAGACCCAGTACTTC. It translates to CASSHSGTSGKLWETQYF.